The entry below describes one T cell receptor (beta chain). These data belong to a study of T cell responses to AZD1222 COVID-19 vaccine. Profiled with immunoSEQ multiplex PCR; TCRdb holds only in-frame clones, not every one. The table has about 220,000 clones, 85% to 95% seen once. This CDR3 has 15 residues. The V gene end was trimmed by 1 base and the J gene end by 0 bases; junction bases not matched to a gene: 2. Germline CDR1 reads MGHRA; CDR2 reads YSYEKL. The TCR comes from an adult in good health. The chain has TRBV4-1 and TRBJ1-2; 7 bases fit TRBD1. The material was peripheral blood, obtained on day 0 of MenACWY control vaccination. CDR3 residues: CASSQAGTANYGYTF. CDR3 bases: TGCGCCAGCAGCCAAGCCGGGACAGCTAACTATGGCTACACCTTC.